This entry features one T cell receptor beta chain sequence. Antigen: not known. Trimming took off 3 bases at V and 2 bases at J, with 14 bases between the two ends. This CDR3 has 14 residues. Germline CDR1 DFQATT, CDR2 SNEGSKA (reference sequence). The data belong to a study of response to subunit inactivated influenza vaccine. General study points: Few additional T cells are recruited per seasonal influenza vaccination, authors suggested.

TCRdb re-called the RT-PCR reads through MiXCR, storing one row per CDR3 protein. The sample lists under 850,000 distinct CDR3 sequences, about a fifth seen once, with around 9.9% in the top ten. The clonotype comes from a man aged 50 to 60 who received an inactivated influenza vaccine. This chain uses TRBV20-1 with TRBJ2-7; D might be TRBD2 (5 bases). Source: PBMCs from blood, taken roughly 5 days after vaccination. CDR3 sequence: CSARAVGRAYEQYF. CDR3 DNA: TGCAGTGCTAGGGCAGTAGGGCGGGCCTACGAGCAGTACTTC.